The 14 T cell receptor beta chains below all came from one sample that was sequenced in a study of T cells in Graves' hyperthyroidism and ophthalmopathy. From RNA transcripts, TCR beta CDR3 regions were amplified. The HTBI set primed first-round TCR CDR3 RT-PCR. From the multiplex PCR reads, TCRdb called clonotypes with MiXCR, one entry per CDR3 protein. The sample has some 720,000 distinct CDR3 sequences, 16% seen once. The sequenced sample consisted of blood. The source is a man younger than 30 with Graves' hyperthyroidism.

On this clonotype itself: Its ends do not fully match the called genes, so a read error is possible. The rearrangement links TRBV7-9 to TRBJ2-5, with a tentative D call TRBD1 (6 bases). The CDR3 length is 12 residues. Per the germline V gene, CDR1 is SEHNR and CDR2 is FQNEAQ (reference sequence). The CDR3 protein is CASSLGAFPQDF. CDR3 DNA: TGTGCCAGCAGCTTGGGGGCATTTCCCCAGGACTTC.

Ten or more counts support this clonotype. The CDR3 DNA follows: TGTGCCAGCAGGGACCCGGGACAGGGTGATGAAAAACTGTTTTTT. This gives the protein CASRDPGQGDEKLFF. The chain links TRBV27 to TRBJ1-4; 9 nucleotides agree with TRBD1. The CDR3 is made up of 15 amino acids. V lost 6 bases and J lost 6; bases outside the gene matches: 8. Germline-derived CDR1 and CDR2 are MNHEY and SMNVEV (reference sequence).

This clonotype was counted between two and nine times. V and J are TRBV6-2 or TRBV6-3 and TRBJ2-3; D not resolved. Between the trimmed V and J ends, which lost 7 bases and 7 bases, there was a span of 15 bases. From germline, CDR1 is MNHEY and CDR2 SVGEGT. This CDR3 is 13 amino acids long. CDR3 sequence: CASIGRVGNTQYF. CDR3 bases: TGTGCCAGCATAGGTCGGGTGGGAAATACGCAGTATTTT.

This clonotype was seen a handful of times. A much larger clone sits a single nucleotide away, making a read error possible. The V and J genes are TRBV6-1 and TRBJ1-1, with D hard to call. Trimming removed 1 base from V and 5 bases from J, with 5 bases in between. The CDR3 totals 12 residues. Germline V CDR1 and CDR2: MNHNS, SASEGT. CDR3 residues: CASSEEGTEAFF. CDR3 bases: TGTGCCAGCAGTGAAGAAGGGACTGAAGCTTTCTTT.

This clonotype has at least ten counts. The gene calls are TRBV12-3 or TRBV12-4 and TRBJ2-1; D unresolved. Trimming removed 6 bases from V and 0 bases from J, with 12 bases in between. This CDR3 contains 15 residues. The CDR3 bases are TGTGCCAGCAGCCCGATGGGCACCTCCTACAATGAGCAGTTCTTC. It translates to CASSPMGTSYNEQFF.

This clonotype was counted between two and nine times. This chain connects TRBV7-8 to TRBJ2-2, with 8 bases lining up with TRBD1. The CDR3 contains 15 residues. From germline, CDR1 is SGHVS and CDR2 FQNEAQ. With V trimmed by 0 bases and J by 4 bases, 1 base remained unmatched. The CDR3 is CASSLATGVTGELFF. The CDR3 DNA sequence: TGTGCCAGCAGCTTAGCGACAGGGGTCACCGGGGAGCTGTTTTTT.

The chain has TRBV20-1 and TRBJ2-1; 7 bases agree with TRBD2. CDR1 is DFQATT and CDR2 is SNEGSKA in the germline V gene (reference sequence). CDR3 length: 14 amino acids. The junction had 7 bases not matched to a gene; V was cut back by 6 bases and J by 2 bases. The CDR3 protein is CSAVRSGAYNEQFF. CDR3 nucleotides: TGCAGTGCGGTTCGGAGCGGGGCCTACAATGAGCAGTTCTTC.

This clonotype appeared many times. V is TRBV29-1 and J is TRBJ2-7, with D perhaps TRBD1 or TRBD2 (6 bases each). The CDR3 covers 12 residues. Deletions cut 6 bases from V and 3 bases from J, with 12 bases between. The V gene's germline CDR1 is SQVTM and CDR2 ANQGSEA. The CDR3 bases are TGCAGCGTCCAGGGGAGGAGCTACGAGCAGTACTTC. This gives the protein CSVQGRSYEQYF.

This clonotype was counted ten times or more. The CDR3 nucleotides read TGTGCCAGCAACTCGCACCTGGATGCTAGCACAGATACGCAGTATTTT. As protein: CASNSHLDASTDTQYF. V is TRBV11-3 and J is TRBJ2-3; D is unclear. CDR3 length: 16 amino acids. In germline, CDR1 is SGHNT, CDR2 YENEEA. The V end lost 7 bases, the J end lost 0 bases, and 17 bases lay between the germline ends. The complete variable domain, with remaining parts taken from reference TRBV11-3 and TRBJ2-3, reads EAGVVQSPRYKIIEKKQPVAFWCNPISGHNTLYWYLQNLGQGPELLIRYENEEAVDDSQLPKDRFSAERLKGVDSTLKIQPAELGDSAVYLCASNSHLDASTDTQYFGPGTRLTVL.

V is TRBV19 and J is TRBJ2-2; TRBD1 agrees at 9 bases. V trimming: 4 bases; J trimming: 0 bases; junction bases outside the gene matches: 9. The CDR3 has 18 residues. Germline values: CDR1 LNHDA, CDR2 SQIVND (reference sequence). In DNA, the CDR3 is TGTGCCAGTAGTAACCACTTACAGGGGGCGGCGAACACCGGGGAGCTGTTTTTT. Its protein is CASSNHLQGAANTGELFF.

This clonotype has just a few counts. The V and J genes are TRBV7-9 and TRBJ2-1, with TRBD2 identical over 11 bases. CDR3 length: 15 amino acids. Per the germline V gene, CDR1 is SEHNR and CDR2 is FQNEAQ (reference sequence). The trim removed 8 bases at V and 5 bases at J, leaving 8 bases unmatched. The DNA for the CDR3 is TGTGCCAGCTGGACCGGACTAGCGGGTGACAATGAGCAGTTCTTC. Encoded protein: CASWTGLAGDNEQFF.

This clonotype was detected ten times or more. V is TRBV7-2 and J is TRBJ2-2; D not certain. V lost 3 bases and J lost 0, with 5 bases in between. The CDR3 covers 14 residues. Per germline, CDR1 SGHTA and CDR2 FQGNSA. CDR3 DNA: TGTGCCAGCAGCTTGGCCGCGAACACCGGGGAGCTGTTTTTT. Encoded protein: CASSLAANTGELFF.

This clonotype was found many times. This rearrangement joins TRBV20-1 to TRBJ2-7; TRBD2 aligns across 10 bases. With V trimmed by 0 bases and J by 4 bases, 6 bases remained unmatched. The germline V gene has CDR1 DFQATT and CDR2 SNEGSKA (reference sequence). The CDR3 runs 15 residues. For the CDR3, the DNA is TGCAGTGCTAGAGAGTTGTCTAGCGGGAGTTACGAGCAGTACTTC. Its protein is CSARELSSGSYEQYF.

The V gene is TRBV11-2, the J gene TRBJ2-7; D is uncertain. CDR1 is SGHAT and CDR2 is FQNNGV in the germline V gene. The CDR3 covers 14 residues. The V end was cut by 3 bases, the J end by 4 bases, with 13 bases between. The CDR3 protein is CASSFFPSGYEQYF. Here the CDR3 DNA reads TGTGCCAGCAGCTTTTTCCCTAGTGGGTACGAGCAGTACTTC.